This is a list of T cell receptor beta chains from one sample in a study of T-cell reconstitution after alpha-beta-depleted transplantation in children. Each CDR3 protein gets one entry after TCRdb re-called the PCR reads with MiXCR. The table has about 440,000 distinct CDR3 sequences, roughly 43% seen once; the top ten hold roughly 27%. The sample consisted of PBMCs, taken before TCRalphabeta/CD19-depleted stem cell transplant. All receptors derive from a girl aged 2 to 10 with aplastic anemia, due to receive a stem cell transplant. CDR3s include the opening cysteine and the closing phenylalanine or tryptophan. The D gene is left open where the match is weak. Size values are once, few and many counts, or a class for expanded clones, and some rows have none.

J	V	size	D	CDR3	DNA
TRBJ2-5	TRBV12-3/TRBV12-4	NA	TRBD2	CASSPKIRGGGETQYF	TGTGCCAGCAGTCCCAAGATCCGCGGGGGAGGAGAGACCCAGTACTTC
TRBJ1-3	TRBV12-3/TRBV12-4	few	NA	CASIGNTIYF	TGTGCCAGCATCGGAAACACCATATATTTT
TRBJ1-1	TRBV4-3	few	TRBD1	CASSQDGTGGTEAFF	TGCGCCAGCAGCCAAGATGGGACAGGAGGAACTGAAGCTTTCTTT
TRBJ1-5	TRBV7-2	NA	NA	CASSLDGAGHSQPQHF	TGTGCCAGCAGCTTAGATGGGGCAGGGCATAGTCAGCCCCAGCATTTT
TRBJ2-2	TRBV5-1	many	NA	CASSLAQIGTGELFF	TGCGCCAGCAGCTTGGCCCAGATTGGGACCGGGGAGCTGTTTTTT
TRBJ1-4	TRBV5-1	few	NA	CASSLARATNEKLFF	TGCGCCAGCAGCTTGGCCCGCGCAACTAATGAAAAACTGTTTTTT
TRBJ2-3	TRBV2	NA	TRBD2	CASSPRRLAGVQNTDTQYF	TGTGCCAGCAGCCCCCGGCGGCTAGCGGGAGTTCAGAACACAGATACGCAGTATTTT
TRBJ2-7	TRBV4-1	many	TRBD1	CASSQVGTGNYEQYF	TGCGCCAGCAGCCAGGTCGGGACAGGGAACTACGAGCAGTACTTC
TRBJ2-3	TRBV5-1	many	TRBD2	CASSLGVAGPPDTQYF	TGCGCCAGCAGCTTGGGGGTAGCGGGACCGCCAGATACGCAGTATTTT
TRBJ2-3	TRBV5-1	NA	NA	CASSKGGREADTQYF	TGCGCCAGCAGCAAAGGGGGAAGGGAGGCAGATACGCAGTATTTT
TRBJ2-1	TRBV29-1	NA	NA	CSVGVRSYNEQFF	TGCAGCGTCGGGGTGCGCTCCTACAATGAGCAGTTCTTC
TRBJ2-1	TRBV18	many	TRBD1	CASSPKGQVYNEQFF	TGTGCCAGCTCACCAAAGGGACAGGTCTACAATGAGCAGTTCTTC
TRBJ2-5	TRBV12-3/TRBV12-4	few	NA	CASSPLAALWEETQYF	TGTGCCAGCAGTCCACTGGCGGCCCTTTGGGAGGAGACCCAGTACTTC
TRBJ2-7	TRBV3-1	NA	TRBD2	CASSPGTSGIYEQYF	TGTGCCAGCAGCCCTGGGACTAGCGGGATCTACGAGCAGTACTTC
TRBJ1-2	TRBV20-1	NA	NA	CSATRPGEGYGYTF	TGCAGTGCTACCCGGCCGGGGGAGGGCTATGGCTACACCTTC
TRBJ2-1	TRBV20-1	NA	TRBD2	CSAPRFGGRSLFNEQFF	TGCAGTGCCCCAAGATTCGGCGGGAGAAGTTTATTTAATGAGCAGTTCTTC
TRBJ2-7	TRBV5-6	NA	NA	CASSSRTGTISYEQYF	TGTGCCAGCAGCTCGCGAACCGGGACAATCTCCTACGAGCAGTACTTC
TRBJ2-1	TRBV20-1	NA	NA	CSAMVSGRNNEQFF	TGCAGTGCAATGGTGTCAGGGAGGAACAATGAGCAGTTCTTC
TRBJ2-1	TRBV11-2	many	TRBD1	CASSLRTGATNNEQFF	TGTGCCAGCAGCCTTCGAACAGGGGCCACCAACAATGAGCAGTTCTTC
TRBJ2-3	TRBV20-1	once	TRBD1	CSVDRGRKDTQYF	TGCAGCGTAGACAGGGGGCGTAAAGATACGCAGTATTTT
TRBJ1-5	TRBV12-3/TRBV12-4	many	NA	CASSLDYQPQHF	TGTGCCAGCAGCCTAGACTATCAGCCCCAGCATTTT
TRBJ1-1	TRBV3-1	many	NA	CASSDWNTEAFF	TGTGCCAGCAGTGATTGGAACACTGAAGCTTTCTTT
TRBJ2-7	TRBV20-1	NA	NA	CSAREAYEQYF	TGCAGTGCTAGAGAAGCCTACGAGCAGTACTTC
TRBJ1-2	TRBV7-2	NA	NA	CASSLNTVRNYGYTF	TGTGCCAGCAGCCTAAATACAGTCCGTAACTATGGCTACACCTTC
TRBJ2-3	TRBV29-1	many	TRBD2	CSVRGGSSSTDTQYF	TGCAGCGTTCGCGGCGGGAGCTCGAGCACAGATACGCAGTATTTT
TRBJ2-6	TRBV20-1	NA	TRBD2	CSASTSGSTGANVLTF	TGCAGTGCTAGTACTAGCGGGAGTACTGGGGCCAACGTCCTGACTTTC
TRBJ2-7	TRBV20-1	NA	TRBD1	CSARDLGTGGYEQYF	TGCAGTGCTAGAGATCTCGGGACAGGGGGCTACGAGCAGTACTTC
TRBJ2-1	TRBV20-1	NA	TRBD2	CSARETRGGYNEQFF	TGCAGTGCTAGAGAGACGCGGGGGGGTTACAATGAGCAGTTCTTC
TRBJ2-7	TRBV7-7	medium-sized	NA	CASSPRLGGGGEQYF	TGTGCTAGCAGCCCTCGACTGGGGGGAGGAGGAGAGCAGTACTTC
TRBJ2-5	TRBV7-6	NA	TRBD2	CASSLGPSGHAGETQYF	TGTGCCAGCAGCTTAGGACCTAGCGGCCATGCGGGGGAGACCCAGTACTTC
TRBJ1-1	TRBV12-3/TRBV12-4	few	NA	CASSYWYTEAFF	TGTGCCAGCAGTTATTGGTACACTGAAGCTTTCTTT
TRBJ2-7	TRBV5-1	few	NA	CASSPRLDYYEQYF	TGCGCCAGCAGCCCTCGACTAGACTACTACGAGCAGTACTTC
TRBJ2-2	TRBV6-5	NA	TRBD2	CASSYSTSGGATGELFF	TGTGCCAGCAGTTACTCTACTAGCGGGGGGGCCACCGGGGAGCTGTTTTTT
TRBJ2-2	TRBV29-1	NA	TRBD2	CSAAGGPTGELFF	TGCAGCGCCGCGGGGGGGCCCACCGGGGAGCTGTTTTTT
TRBJ1-2	TRBV25-1	NA	NA	CASSEGVYGYTF	TGTGCCAGCAGTGAGGGGGTCTATGGCTACACCTTC
TRBJ2-2	TRBV5-1	many	NA	CASSETGNTGELFF	TGCGCCAGCAGCGAAACAGGGAACACCGGGGAGCTGTTTTTT
TRBJ1-2	TRBV6-4	once	NA	CASRPTQFNFSYGYTF	TGTGCCAGCAGGCCGACCCAATTCAACTTCTCCTATGGCTACACCTTC
TRBJ2-7	TRBV28	NA	TRBD2	CASRPGLAYYEQYF	TGTGCCAGCAGACCGGGACTAGCTTACTACGAGCAGTACTTC
TRBJ2-1	TRBV7-9	many	TRBD1	CASRLQGYNEQFF	TGTGCCAGCAGGTTACAGGGGTACAATGAGCAGTTCTTC
TRBJ2-5	TRBV7-2	few	TRBD2	CASSLGREGAQETQYF	TGTGCCAGCAGCTTAGGGCGGGAGGGGGCCCAAGAGACCCAGTACTTC
TRBJ1-5	TRBV4-1	NA	TRBD1	CASSRNRGPNQPQHF	TGCGCCAGCAGCCGGAACAGGGGTCCTAATCAGCCCCAGCATTTT
TRBJ2-7	TRBV5-6	NA	NA	CASSLIGKRLSYEQYF	TGTGCCAGCAGCTTGATTGGAAAGCGGCTCTCCTACGAGCAGTACTTC